Listed below are T cell receptor beta chains from one sample, sequenced in a study of cytomegalovirus exposure and HLA in healthy donors. Sequencing was performed with immunoSEQ multiplex PCR; in TCRdb, only in-frame clones are kept and a portion is missing. The sample includes 200,000 or so clones, over 75% of them seen just once. Source material: PBMCs. These TCRs come from a woman younger than 35 in good health and CMV-seropositive. Both conserved end residues are part of each CDR3. D genes are given only for firm matches. Only some rows state a clone size, as once, few, many or a class for expanded clones.

TRBV4-1	-	TRBJ2-7	-	CASSQDPVSYEQYF	TGCGCCAGCAGCCAAGATCCAGTCTCCTACGAGCAGTACTTC
TRBV7-9	-	TRBJ1-2	-	CASSLLWVTQGHGYTF	TGTGCCAGCAGCTTACTTTGGGTTACACAGGGTCATGGCTACACCTTC
TRBV28	TRBD2	TRBJ2-7	-	CASSTRAGSLYEQYF	TGTGCCAGCAGTACCAGAGCGGGATCGCTCTACGAGCAGTACTTC
TRBV2	TRBD2	TRBJ2-7	-	CASTPGLAGGSSSPYEQYF	TGTGCCAGCACCCCCGGACTAGCGGGAGGATCGAGTTCCCCCTACGAGCAGTACTTC
TRBV5-4	TRBD2	TRBJ2-1	-	CASSATSGVYNEQFF	TGTGCCAGCAGCGCCACTAGCGGGGTGTACAATGAGCAGTTCTTC
TRBV7-9	-	TRBJ2-1	-	CASNFRGLPVEQFF	TGTGCCAGCAACTTCCGCGGACTACCTGTTGAGCAGTTCTTC
TRBV11-2	-	TRBJ2-7	-	CASSLLSRVREQYF	TGTGCCAGCAGCCTTCTCTCGAGGGTTCGCGAGCAGTACTTC
TRBV19	TRBD1	TRBJ2-3	-	CASSIVDRGPTDTQYF	TGTGCCAGTAGTATCGTGGACAGGGGGCCGACAGATACGCAGTATTTT
TRBV27	TRBD1	TRBJ1-5	-	CASSPLLRDSFNQPQHF	TGTGCCAGCAGTCCTCTCCTCCGGGACAGCTTCAATCAGCCCCAGCATTTT
TRBV5-1	-	TRBJ2-7	-	CASSSSYEQYF	TGCGCCAGCAGCTCTTCCTACGAGCAGTACTTC
TRBV2	-	TRBJ1-1	-	CASSALLAAAGNTEAFF	TGTGCCAGCAGTGCCTTATTAGCGGCGGCAGGTAACACTGAAGCTTTCTTT
TRBV4-1	-	TRBJ1-2	-	CASSQENSLIYGYTF	TGCGCCAGCAGCCAAGAAAACAGCCTAATCTATGGCTACACCTTC
TRBV10-3	TRBD1	TRBJ2-3	once	CAISEGGQTRDTQYF	TGTGCCATCAGTGAAGGGGGCCAGACTCGAGATACGCAGTATTTT
TRBV27	TRBD2	TRBJ2-5	-	CASSFKAAGARWDQETQYF	TGTGCCAGCAGTTTCAAAGCGGCGGGAGCTCGGTGGGACCAAGAGACCCAGTACTTC
TRBV27	-	TRBJ2-3	-	CASSPVKDTQYF	TGTGCCAGCAGTCCCGTTAAAGATACGCAGTATTTT
TRBV27	-	TRBJ1-5	-	CASSLSGIIQGDQPQHF	TGTGCCAGCAGTTTATCGGGCATTATCCAAGGGGATCAGCCCCAGCATTTT
TRBV19	-	TRBJ2-7	-	CASSTNAASSYEQYF	TGTGCCAGTAGTACGAACGCGGCCTCCTCCTACGAGCAGTACTTC
TRBV2	-	TRBJ1-1	-	CASHRALVTEAFF	TGTGCCAGCCACAGGGCGCTCGTCACTGAAGCTTTCTTT
TRBV9	TRBD1	TRBJ1-2	-	CASSTRSGQYGYTF	TGTGCCAGCAGCACCCGTTCGGGACAGTATGGCTACACCTTC
TRBV19	TRBD1	TRBJ2-2	-	CASSIQGASTGELFF	TGTGCCAGTAGTATACAGGGGGCCAGCACCGGGGAGCTGTTTTTT
TRBV4-2	-	TRBJ2-7	-	CASSQAGTGTYEQYF	TGTGCCAGCAGCCAGGCGGGGACGGGGACCTACGAGCAGTACTTC
TRBV15	-	TRBJ2-5	-	CATSREWGQETQYF	TGTGCCACCTCGAGAGAGTGGGGCCAGGAGACCCAGTACTTC
TRBV5-4	-	TRBJ1-1	few	CASSPGQPNTEAFF	TGTGCCAGCAGCCCCGGACAGCCAAACACTGAAGCTTTCTTT
TRBV2	-	TRBJ1-1	-	CASIGGANTEAFF	TGTGCCAGCATTGGGGGCGCGAACACTGAAGCTTTCTTT
TRBV19	TRBD1	TRBJ1-5	-	CASSTTGVSNQPQHF	TGTGCCAGTAGTACCACAGGGGTAAGCAATCAGCCCCAGCATTTT
TRBV12-5	TRBD1	TRBJ2-7	-	CASGLVRTHRGKIIYEQYF	TGTGCTAGTGGTTTGGTACGGACCCACAGGGGGAAAATCATCTACGAGCAGTACTTC
TRBV28	-	TRBJ1-5	-	CASSSLGVANQPQHF	TGTGCCAGCAGTTCCCTCGGGGTCGCCAATCAGCCCCAGCATTTT
TRBV11-2	-	TRBJ1-2	-	CASSSSEPHGYGYTF	TGTGCCAGCAGCTCCAGTGAACCTCATGGCTATGGCTACACCTTC
TRBV10-3	TRBD2	TRBJ2-1	-	CAITGTSGSEVRNEQFF	TGTGCCATCACCGGGACTAGCGGGAGTGAGGTGAGAAATGAGCAGTTCTTC
TRBV28	-	TRBJ2-7	-	CASSFGGPNSYEQYF	TGTGCCAGCAGTTTCGGTGGTCCTAACTCCTACGAGCAGTACTTC
TRBV6-5	TRBD1	TRBJ1-1	-	CASSYSPGGYTEAFF	TGTGCCAGCAGTTACTCACCAGGGGGGTACACTGAAGCTTTCTTT
TRBV7-9	TRBD2	TRBJ2-7	once	CASSLGLAGVITYEQYF	TGTGCCAGCAGCTTAGGTCTAGCGGGAGTTATAACCTACGAGCAGTACTTC
TRBV10-3	-	TRBJ2-2	-	CAISGGQNTGELFF	TGTGCCATCAGTGGAGGGCAGAACACCGGGGAGCTGTTTTTT
TRBV7-2	-	TRBJ2-7	-	CASSDRVLVASSYEQYF	TGTGCCAGCAGCGACAGAGTATTGGTTGCCAGCTCCTACGAGCAGTACTTC
TRBV28	TRBD2	TRBJ2-1	-	CASGTTNYNEQFF	TGTGCCTCGGGGACTACTAATTACAATGAGCAGTTCTTC
TRBV7-2	-	TRBJ1-5	-	CASSQTVNQPQHF	TGTGCCAGCAGCCAGACAGTCAATCAGCCCCAGCATTTT
TRBV11-2	-	TRBJ2-7	-	CASSLDRYYEQYF	TGTGCCAGCAGCTTAGATCGGTATTACGAGCAGTACTTC
TRBV28	-	TRBJ1-2	many	CASSSPPANYGYTF	TGTGCCAGCAGTTCCCCCCCAGCTAACTATGGCTACACCTTC
TRBV2	TRBD1	TRBJ1-4	-	CASRVDRGNEKLFF	TGTGCCAGCAGGGTGGACAGGGGGAATGAAAAACTGTTTTTT
TRBV7-2	-	TRBJ2-1	-	CASSLRGTIYNEQFF	TGTGCCAGCAGCTTACGCGGGACCATTTACAATGAGCAGTTCTTC
TRBV5-1	-	TRBJ2-7	-	CASTNIPSSYEQYF	TGCGCCAGCACCAACATTCCTAGCTCCTACGAGCAGTACTTC
TRBV2	-	TRBJ1-5	-	CASSEEENRWDQPQHF	TGTGCCAGCAGTGAAGAGGAGAACAGGTGGGATCAGCCCCAGCATTTT
TRBV7-3	TRBD1	TRBJ2-5	-	CASSLKGQGVGETQYF	TGTGCCAGCAGCTTAAAAGGGCAGGGGGTCGGAGAGACCCAGTACTTC
TRBV7-3	-	TRBJ1-3	-	CASSSDTSGNTIYF	TGTGCCAGCAGCTCCGACACCTCTGGAAACACCATATATTTT